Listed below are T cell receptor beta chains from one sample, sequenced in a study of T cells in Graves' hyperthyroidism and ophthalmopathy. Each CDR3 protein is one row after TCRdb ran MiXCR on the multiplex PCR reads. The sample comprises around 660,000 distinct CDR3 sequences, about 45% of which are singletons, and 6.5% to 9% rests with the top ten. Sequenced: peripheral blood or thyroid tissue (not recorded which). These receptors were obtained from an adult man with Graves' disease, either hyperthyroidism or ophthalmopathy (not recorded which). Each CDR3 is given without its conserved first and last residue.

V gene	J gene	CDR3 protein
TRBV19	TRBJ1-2	ASSPPGHIYGYT
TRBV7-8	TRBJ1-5	ASSGGPGSGYSNQPQH
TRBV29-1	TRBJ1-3	SVRRGSSGNTIY
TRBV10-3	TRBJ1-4	ATSTPNNEKLF
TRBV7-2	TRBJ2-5	ASSSWDSEETQY
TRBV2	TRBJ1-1	ASSEMVNGVEAF
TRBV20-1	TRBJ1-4	SAGPWTGEEKLF
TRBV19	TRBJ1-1	ASTTDRMNTEAF
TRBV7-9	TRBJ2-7	ASSLAGVREQY
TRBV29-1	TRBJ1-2	SVRNRGRNGYT
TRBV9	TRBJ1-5	ASSVGTGEGQPQH
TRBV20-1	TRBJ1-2	SARGAREGGSDTNYGYT
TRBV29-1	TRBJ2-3	SVGEEDTQY
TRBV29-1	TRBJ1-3	SVEPLGLWDTIY
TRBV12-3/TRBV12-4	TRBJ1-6	ASSWGTGGYSPLH
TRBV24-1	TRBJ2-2	ATSDHSGELF
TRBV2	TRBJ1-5	ALASGGASQTQH
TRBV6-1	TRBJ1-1	ASSYIAGAEAF
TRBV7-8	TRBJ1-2	ASSLDTTGAYGYT
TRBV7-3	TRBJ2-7	ASRGQGASFMNSYEQY
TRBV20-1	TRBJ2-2	SARLGQGETGELF
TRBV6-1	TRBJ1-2	ASRVQEYGYT
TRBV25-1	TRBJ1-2	ASSPDSASYGYT
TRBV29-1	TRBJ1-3	SAGQATGNTIY
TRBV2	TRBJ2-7	ASRRRSARREQY
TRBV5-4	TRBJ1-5	ASSLTGGLRVQH
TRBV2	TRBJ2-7	ASSPHRGAVDEQY
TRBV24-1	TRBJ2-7	ATSDATGSGEQY
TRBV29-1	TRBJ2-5	SVGGGRGFETQY
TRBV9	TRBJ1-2	ASSLEPGQNYGYT
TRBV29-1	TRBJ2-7	SARDRGLVGEQY
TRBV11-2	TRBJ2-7	ASSVRGQGLEQY
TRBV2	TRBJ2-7	ASSLKEGRLSYEQY
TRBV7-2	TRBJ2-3	ASSLGTGPDTQY
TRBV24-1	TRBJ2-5	ATRTGTGASQY
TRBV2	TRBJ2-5	ASSLTGTMGETQY
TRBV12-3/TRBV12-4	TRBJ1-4	ASRFSNEKLF
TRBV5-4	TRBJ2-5	ASNVGSQETQY
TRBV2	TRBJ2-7	ASIELAGAHYEQY
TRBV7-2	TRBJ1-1	ASSSTAGRTEAF
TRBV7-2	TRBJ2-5	ASSPNRLAGEETQY
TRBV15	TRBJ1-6	ATSRGSARGSYNSPLH
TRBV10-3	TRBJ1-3	AIREASGNTIY
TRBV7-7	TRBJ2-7	ASSQEGTFDEQY
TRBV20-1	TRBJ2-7	SAGETGDEQY
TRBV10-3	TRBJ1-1	AIRAMRDRGLGAEAF
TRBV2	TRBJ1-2	ASSEFIQGDNYGYT
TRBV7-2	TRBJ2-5	ASSLAAGTSGSGETQY
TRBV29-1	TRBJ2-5	SGRGGTQETQY
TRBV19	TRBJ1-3	ASTGQGSRSGNTIY
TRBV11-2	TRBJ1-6	ASSLETSPLH
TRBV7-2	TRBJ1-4	ASSFGQDYNEKLF
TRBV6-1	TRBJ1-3	ASRPTGQSSGNTIY
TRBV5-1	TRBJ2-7	ASSHRDRGDYEQY
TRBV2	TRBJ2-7	ASSRSLPGQPYEQY
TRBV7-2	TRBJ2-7	ASSYIRSSYEQY
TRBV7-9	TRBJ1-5	ASSSGSYQPQH
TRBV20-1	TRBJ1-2	SAQPLTGTYGYT
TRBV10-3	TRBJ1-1	ATRTVPEAF
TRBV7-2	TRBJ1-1	ASRKGGRTEAF